This TCR beta chain derives from a study of control samples from healthy donors and cancer patients. CDR1 and CDR2 from the germline V gene are SQVTM and ANQGSEA. The CDR3 runs to 12 residues. With 4 bases removed from V and 6 bases from J, the gap between germline ends came to 12 bases. This table comes from immunoSEQ multiplex PCR, and its TCRdb copy is limited to in-frame clones, with some not included. The sample includes tens of thousands of clones, around nine tenths of them seen just once. The TCR was taken from a man aged 45-65 years in good health. Sample: blood. The chain joins TRBV29-1 to TRBJ1-1, with D perhaps matching TRBD1 (5 bases). For the CDR3, the DNA is TGCAGCGTTGGCTGGGGGTTGTCTGAAGCTTTCTTT. Its protein product is CSVGWGLSEAFF. The whole variable domain, remainder taken from reference TRBV29-1 and TRBJ1-1, is SAVISQKPSRDICQRGTSLTIQCQVDSQVTMMFWYRQQPGQSLTLIATANQGSEATYESGFVIDKFPISRPNLTFSTLTVSNMSPEDSSIYLCSVGWGLSEAFFGQGTRLTVV.